The next 27 T cell receptor beta chains were all read from a single sample in a study of CD8 T cells in ankylosing spondylitis. TCRdb called the 5' RACE reads again in MiXCR, with one record for every CDR3 protein. This table has under 200,000 distinct CDR3 sequences, 10% to 15% appearing once. The specimen sequenced was blood, either unsorted or a sorted T cell fraction (not recorded which). The receptors were gathered from a female donor with ankylosing spondylitis or in good health (not recorded which).

This clonotype was detected ten times or more. The J gene is TRBJ2-7, the V gene TRBV18, with 9 nucleotides matching TRBD1. The CDR3 has 15 amino acids. The junction had 6 bases not matched to a gene; V was cut back by 2 bases and J by 4 bases. CDR1 and CDR2 from the germline V gene are KGHSH and LQKENI. The CDR3 sequence: CASSPSGTGPYEQYF. CDR3 DNA: TGTGCCAGCTCACCATCCGGGACAGGGCCGTACGAGCAGTACTTC.

This clonotype has a handful of counts. This chain uses TRBV7-9 with TRBJ2-1; D not certain. The CDR3 contains 12 residues. V lost 5 bases, J lost 9 bases, and 11 bases lay in between. CDR1 is SEHNR, CDR2 FQNEAQ, per germline (reference sequence). CDR3 region: CASSPSRSEQFF. The CDR3 DNA is TGTGCCAGCAGCCCGTCGAGGAGTGAGCAGTTCTTC.

This clonotype was seen at least ten times. The rearrangement uses TRBV3-1 and TRBJ1-4; D call uncertain. Between the trimmed V and J ends, which lost 4 bases and 5 bases, there was a span of 11 bases. The CDR3 totals 14 residues. Germline V gene data show CDR1 as LGHDT and CDR2 as YNNKEL (reference sequence). The DNA of the CDR3 is TGTGCCAGCAGCCCTACACGGACCAATGAAAAACTGTTTTTT. Amino acid sequence: CASSPTRTNEKLFF. Full variable domain (rest looked up from reference TRBV3-1 and TRBJ1-4): DTAVSQTPKYLVTQMGNDKSIKCEQNLGHDTMYWYKQDSKKFLKIMFSYNNKELIINETVPNRFSPKSPDKAHLNLHINSLELGDSAVYFCASSPTRTNEKLFFGSGTQLSVL.

This clonotype was seen ten or more times. The chain links TRBV10-3 to TRBJ2-7; 9 nucleotides align to TRBD2. This CDR3 has 15 residues. CDR1 is ENHRY, CDR2 SYGVKD, per germline. The V gene end was trimmed by 6 bases and the J gene end by 0 bases; junction bases not matched to a gene: 6. Here the CDR3 DNA reads TGTGCCATCAGAGGCGCTAGCGGGACCTCCTACGAGCAGTACTTC. Translated, it gives CAIRGASGTSYEQYF.

At least ten counts were recorded for this clonotype. DNA of the CDR3: TGTGCCAGCAGTTACTCGACCGACTACAATGAGCAGTTCTTC. Its translation is CASSYSTDYNEQFF. The J gene is TRBJ2-1, the V gene TRBV6-2 or TRBV6-3; D gene uncertain. The CDR3 loop spans 14 amino acids. With 0 bases removed from V and 3 bases from J, the gap between germline ends came to 6 bases. Looked up from germline, CDR1 is MNHEY and CDR2 is SVGEGT.

The V and J genes are TRBV7-3 and TRBJ2-7; tentative D call: TRBD1 (6 bases). The ends were cut back, 4 bases at V and 5 bases at J, with 15 bases in the middle. Germline values: CDR1 SGHTA, CDR2 FQGTGA. This CDR3 has 14 amino acids. The DNA of the CDR3 is TGTGCCAGCAGCTCACCGGGGACACCGAACGAGCAGTACTTC. The encoded protein is CASSSPGTPNEQYF.

This clonotype appeared a single time. This clone may be a read error of a much larger clone one base away. This chain joins TRBV28 and TRBJ1-2; D is unresolved. This CDR3 is 13 amino acids long. The germline CDR1 and CDR2 sequences are MDHEN and SYDVKM. Between the trimmed V and J ends, which lost 8 bases and 2 bases, there was a span of 12 bases. The CDR3 sequence is CASSTKANYGYTF. DNA of the CDR3: TGTGCCAGCTCCACAAAGGCAAACTATGGCTACACCTTC.

This clonotype has at least ten counts. The chain employs TRBV12-3 or TRBV12-4 and TRBJ1-5; possibly TRBD1 for D (5 bases). The CDR3 sequence is 13 residues long. V was clipped by 6 bases and J by 6 bases, with 12 bases between them. CDR3 loop: CASSSGGSQPQHF. The CDR3 DNA is TGTGCCAGCAGCTCCGGGGGGAGTCAGCCCCAGCATTTT.

This clonotype was found many times. This sequence joins TRBV15 and TRBJ1-2, with a weak D call TRBD1 (5 bases). V was trimmed by 5 bases and J by 8 bases, leaving 21 bases between them. CDR1 and CDR2 (germline): LNHNV, YYDKDF (reference sequence). There are 15 residues in the CDR3. The CDR3 is CATSPLGAGFEGYTF. The CDR3 DNA reads as TGTGCCACCAGCCCGTTAGGGGCAGGGTTTGAAGGCTACACCTTC.

This clonotype showed up just a few times. V is TRBV28 and J is TRBJ2-3, with TRBD2 matching over 13 bases. The germline V gene has CDR1 MDHEN and CDR2 SYDVKM. The CDR3 totals 19 residues. The V and J ends lost 5 bases and 4 bases, in that order; junction bases with no gene match: 15. CDR3 DNA: TGTGCCAGCAGTCCCAGAAAGCTCTGGACTAGCGGGAGCGCAGATACGCAGTATTTT. This encodes CASSPRKLWTSGSADTQYF.

Comment on this clonotype: A much larger clone lies one base from this, so it may be a read error. J is TRBJ2-1 and V is TRBV15; D remains ambiguous. This CDR3 has 13 residues. With 3 bases removed from V and 6 bases from J, the gap between germline ends came to 9 bases. Germline CDR1 and CDR2: LNHNV and YYDKDF (reference sequence). CDR3 residues: CATSSFECNEQFF. The CDR3 bases are TGTGCCACCAGCAGTTTCGAGTGCAATGAGCAGTTCTTC. The whole variable domain, filled in from reference TRBV15 and TRBJ2-1, reads DAMVIQNPRYQVTQFGKPVTLSCSQTLNHNVMYWYQQKSSQAPKLLFHYYDKDFNNEADTPDNFQSRRPNTSFCFLDIRSPGLGDTAMYLCATSSFECNEQFFGPGTRLTVL.

The rearrangement links TRBV5-4 to TRBJ2-3, with D possibly matching TRBD2 (5 bases). CDR3 length: 16 residues. CDR1 is SGHNT, CDR2 YYREEE, per germline (reference sequence). Trimming took 3 bases from V and 4 from J, leaving 18 bases between them. The CDR3, as DNA: TGTGCCAGCAGCTCCGGTCTCAGCGGAGGCGCAGATACGCAGTATTTT. It specifies CASSSGLSGGADTQYF.

On this clonotype itself: Being one base from a much bigger clone, this may be a read error. V is TRBV20-1 and J is TRBJ2-5, with D perhaps matching TRBD2 (5 bases). The CDR3 consists of 16 residues. Germline loops: CDR1 DFQATT, CDR2 SNEGSKA (reference sequence). CDR3 in amino acids: CSARDRRLTIRETQSF. The CDR3 bases are TGCAGTGCTAGAGATCGGAGGCTAACGATACGTGAGACCCAGTCCTTC.

There are a few counts of this clonotype. The chain joins TRBV7-3 to TRBJ2-2, with D perhaps matching TRBD1 or TRBD2 (5 bases each). The CDR3 is 16 amino acids. With 0 bases removed from V and 5 bases from J, the gap between germline ends came to 13 bases. Germline CDR1 reads SGHTA; CDR2 reads FQGTGA. The CDR3 nucleotides are TGTGCCAGCAGCTTAACGCAAACGGGACGGACCGGGGAGCTGTTTTTT. Translating it yields CASSLTQTGRTGELFF.

A word on this clonotype: This is likely a read error, given that the CDR3 carries no conserved phenylalanine or tryptophan at its end. It is unclear where the CDR3 begins or ends on the DNA, so no DNA is shown, and the CDR3 is as TCRdb lists it. V and J are TRBV10-3 and TRBJ2-3. Germline values: CDR1 ENHRY, CDR2 SYGVKD. The CDR3 contains 11 residues when both ends are counted. CDR3 amino acids: CAISEDGLAGY.

In its sample, this clonotype was seen many times. CDR3 bases: TGTGCCAGCAGAGCTTTAGACGGAGCTAACTATGGCTACACCTTC. It codes for CASRALDGANYGYTF. The chain carries TRBV11-2 and TRBJ1-2, with unresolved D. The CDR3 runs 15 residues. Germline CDR1 is SGHAT and CDR2 is FQNNGV. V gave up 6 bases and J gave up 0 bases, with 14 bases separating them.

This clonotype was found many times. This chain joins TRBV20-1 and TRBJ2-1; 13 positions agree with TRBD2. The CDR3 has 14 amino acids. Per germline, CDR1 DFQATT and CDR2 SNEGSKA (reference sequence). The junction had 5 bases not matched to a gene; V was cut back by 5 bases and J by 7 bases. The CDR3 here is CSARGLAGLNEQFF. The CDR3 nucleotides read TGCAGTGCTCGGGGACTAGCGGGGCTGAATGAGCAGTTCTTC.

This chain links TRBV5-1 with TRBJ2-1; the match to TRBD2 covers 7 bases. Germline lookup yields CDR1 SGHRS and CDR2 YFSETQ. Unmatched junction bases numbered 14, after V lost 3 bases and J lost 5 bases. This CDR3 comprises 17 residues. CDR3 coding DNA: TGCGCCAGCAGCTCCGGGACTACAGCCCATTTCCACAATGAGCAGTTCTTC. Translating it yields CASSSGTTAHFHNEQFF.

This clonotype was counted many times. The chain combines TRBV7-2 with TRBJ2-1; no definite D call. V dropped 2 bases and J dropped 2 bases, with 4 bases sitting between them. Germline loops: CDR1 SGHTA, CDR2 FQGNSA. CDR3 length: 13 residues. For the CDR3, the DNA is TGTGCCAGCAGCTTAATCCCCTACAATGAGCAGTTCTTC. This encodes CASSLIPYNEQFF. Drawing the rest from reference TRBV7-2 and TRBJ2-1, the complete variable domain is GAGVSQSPSNKVTEKGKDVELRCDPISGHTALYWYRQSLGQGLEFLIYFQGNSAPDKSGLPSDRFSAERTGGSVSTLTIQRTQQEDSAVYLCASSLIPYNEQFFGPGTRLTVL.

About this clonotype: With a much larger clone just one base away, this may be a read error. This chain uses TRBV19 with TRBJ2-7; 10 bases agree with TRBD2. CDR3 length: 14 amino acids. Germline V gives CDR1 LNHDA, CDR2 SQIVND (reference sequence). Here the CDR3 DNA reads TGTGCCGGTAGTCCGACTAGCGGGTTCTACGAGCAGTACTTC. Translation: CAGSPTSGFYEQYF.

V gene TRBV20-1 combines with J gene TRBJ2-7, with a possible D match to TRBD2 (5 bases). CDR3 length equals 13 residues. V shed 4 bases and J shed 12 bases, with 22 bases lying between them. Germline lookup yields CDR1 DFQATT and CDR2 SNEGSKA (reference sequence). The CDR3 is CSANGGLVGERYF. The CDR3 nucleotides are TGCAGTGCTAATGGTGGGTTAGTGGGAGAGAGGTACTTC.

The chain has TRBV10-3 and TRBJ2-6; possibly TRBD2 for D (6 bases). CDR1 ENHRY and CDR2 SYGVKD come from the germline V gene. Trimming pared 10 bases from V and 8 bases from J, leaving 15 bases between. The CDR3 is made up of 13 amino acids. DNA of the CDR3: TGTGCCACGGGGGACCGTTGGACCAACGTCCTGACTTTC. Protein: CATGDRWTNVLTF.

This clonotype was found many times. CDR3 residues: CASSDRGGDQPQHF. The CDR3 coding sequence is TGCGCCAGCAGCGACAGGGGGGGGGATCAGCCCCAGCATTTT. The gene calls are TRBV5-1 and TRBJ1-5; 9 positions agree with TRBD1. Germline-derived CDR1 and CDR2 are SGHRS and YFSETQ. V was pared by 4 bases and J by 5 bases, with 4 bases of the junction left unmatched. The CDR3 is 14 residues long.

The V gene is TRBV29-1, the J gene TRBJ2-2; possible D gene TRBD1, 6 bases. Germline assignment: CDR1 SQVTM and CDR2 ANQGSEA. The CDR3 loop spans 12 amino acids. V shed 4 bases and J shed 5 bases, with 8 bases lying between them. The CDR3, as DNA: TGCAGCGTTGTGAGGGGGACCGGGGAGCTGTTTTTT. Translating it yields CSVVRGTGELFF.

J is TRBJ1-2 and V is TRBV6-1; D might be TRBD1 (6 bases). The CDR3 covers 13 residues. Germline V gene data show CDR1 as MNHNS and CDR2 as SASEGT. V was shortened by 6 bases and J by 2 bases, with 10 bases between the two germline ends. CDR3 loop: CASRPTGNYGYTF. The DNA for the CDR3 is TGTGCCAGCAGACCCACAGGGAACTATGGCTACACCTTC.

This clonotype was seen repeatedly, ten times or more. V and J are TRBV6-2 or TRBV6-3 and TRBJ2-1; a weak D match, TRBD2 (6 bases). Per the germline V gene, CDR1 is MNHEY and CDR2 is SVGEGT. The CDR3 totals 15 residues. Trimming stripped 5 bases from V and 8 bases from J, with 19 bases between. The CDR3 sequence is CASSTGTLEVDEQFF. DNA of the CDR3: TGTGCCAGCAGTACCGGGACTTTGGAGGTGGATGAGCAGTTCTTC.

This rearrangement joins TRBV7-9 to TRBJ2-1; D might be TRBD1 or TRBD2, each matching 6 bases. CDR1 and CDR2 from the germline V gene are SEHNR and FQNEAQ (reference sequence). This CDR3 is 11 amino acids long. Here the CDR3 DNA reads TGTGCTGGGGGGCCCAACAATGAGCAGTTCTTC. It encodes CAGGPNNEQFF.